These 2 T cell receptor beta chains share one sample of origin, sequenced in a study of T cells in women clearing cervical HPV infection. Measured with immunoSEQ multiplex PCR; TCRdb has only the in-frame clones, and not every one. Here the sample table reports about 33,000 clones. The material sequenced was blood buffy coat. The receptors here all came from a woman between 18 and 69 years old with a cervical HPV16 infection that either progressed to CIN3+ or cleared (not recorded which).

A note on this clone: The read halts 3 residues ahead of the CDR3 end, with the missing end drawn from the germline J gene. The chain employs TRBV5-4 and TRBJ1-2; D gene unclear. The germline CDR1 and CDR2 sequences are SGHNT and YYREEE (reference sequence). Trimming shortened V by 0 bases and J by 3 bases, and 9 bases separated the two germline ends. The length of the CDR3 is 14 residues. CDR3 sequence reads: CASSLGGGDYGYTF. The part of the CDR3 DNA that was read is TGTGCCAGCAGCTTGGGCGGCGGGGACTATGGC.

CDR3 bases read: TGTGCCAGCAGTGAACGGGACAGGGATGAAAAG. Amino acids: CASSERDRDEK. The CDR3 in full is CASSERDRDEKLFF. This chain connects TRBV6-1 to TRBJ2-2, with 9 bases identical to TRBD1. The read falls 3 residues short of the CDR3 end, and the missing part is taken from the germline J gene. The CDR3 extends over 14 amino acids. Germline V lookup: CDR1 MNHNS, CDR2 SASEGT.